Shown below are 27 T cell receptor beta chains from a single sample sequenced in a study of technical replicates of blood from a few donors. The method was immunoSEQ multiplex PCR; TCRdb's version includes in-frame clones alone and lacks a portion of them. The table lists about 74,000 clones, approximately 95% of them singletons, with more than 0.2% in the top ten. What was sequenced was T cells isolated from PBMCs. Receptors originate from a human donor in good health.

V gene TRBV6-5 combines with J gene TRBJ2-1; D possibly corresponds to TRBD2 (6 bases). Germline values: CDR1 MNHEY, CDR2 SVGAGI. CDR3 size: 12 residues. Trimming removed 5 bases from V and 9 bases from J, with 11 bases in between. The CDR3 DNA sequence: TGTGCCAGCAGTCTAAGGGGAGGTGAGCAGTTCTTC. This encodes CASSLRGGEQFF.

The chain carries TRBV28 and TRBJ2-1; 9 nucleotides line up with TRBD2. CDR1 and CDR2 (germline): MDHEN, SYDVKM. This CDR3 is 20 amino acids long. Losses at the gene ends were 6 bases for V and 10 bases for J; bases not matched to a gene: 28. CDR3 loop: CASSPERPNHPAGGHQEQFF. CDR3 in DNA: TGTGCCAGCAGCCCAGAACGCCCCAATCACCCAGCGGGAGGTCACCAGGAGCAGTTCTTC.

This chain uses TRBV6-1 with TRBJ1-1; 7 nucleotides match TRBD1. There are 13 residues in the CDR3. Looked up from germline, CDR1 is MNHNS and CDR2 is SASEGT. The V segment lost 8 bases and the J segment 5 bases; nucleotides outside the gene matches: 8. This CDR3 is CASGRQGRTEAFF. The CDR3 region has the DNA TGTGCCAGCGGCCGACAGGGACGAACTGAAGCTTTCTTT.

The chain joins TRBV2 to TRBJ1-5; 7 bases are shared with TRBD1. This CDR3 is built from 14 residues. Germline V lookup: CDR1 SNHLY, CDR2 FYNNEI. J gave up 5 bases and V 2 bases, and 3 bases lay outside the gene matches. The CDR3 here is CASSESRGDQPQHF. The CDR3 bases are TGTGCCAGCAGTGAAAGCAGGGGGGATCAGCCCCAGCATTTT.

The chain uses TRBV12-5 and TRBJ2-2; 10 bases map to TRBD2. The trim removed 5 bases at V and 6 bases at J, leaving 15 bases unmatched. The CDR3 is made up of 18 amino acids. Germline V CDR1 and CDR2: LGHNT, FRNRAP. The CDR3 region is CASGQLRTGTSVPGELFF. In DNA form, the CDR3 reads TGTGCTAGTGGTCAACTACGAACCGGGACTAGCGTCCCCGGGGAGCTGTTTTTT.

J is TRBJ1-5 and V is TRBV30; TRBD1 might be the D (6 bases). Germline values: CDR1 GTSNPN, CDR2 SVGIG (reference sequence). The CDR3 covers 15 residues. Trimming took off 0 bases at V and 2 bases at J, with 11 bases between the two ends. This chain's CDR3 is CAWSVQSGGNQPQHF. CDR3 sequence (DNA): TGTGCCTGGAGTGTACAGTCAGGGGGCAATCAGCCCCAGCATTTT.

The rearrangement joins TRBV6-1 to TRBJ1-4; D might be TRBD1 (5 bases). This CDR3 spans 17 amino acids. Germline V gene lookup returns CDR1 MNHNS and CDR2 SASEGT. Between the trimmed V and J ends, which lost 2 bases and 4 bases, there was a span of 17 bases. This CDR3 is CASSEWYRGGVNEKLFF. The CDR3 DNA reads as TGTGCCAGCAGTGAATGGTACCGTGGAGGGGTTAATGAAAAACTGTTTTTT.

The rearrangement joins TRBV5-6 to TRBJ2-7, with D possibly being TRBD1 (6 bases). Germline V gene sequence: CDR1 SGHDT, CDR2 YYEEEE. The CDR3 spans 15 residues. V was pared by 5 bases and J by 0 bases, with 15 bases between. In DNA, the CDR3 is TGTGCCAGCAGGGGACGGTGGACAGCCTCCTACGAGCAGTACTTC. It codes for CASRGRWTASYEQYF.

This clone was detected once. The genes are TRBV5-6 and TRBJ1-3; D unresolved. Germline lookup yields CDR1 SGHDT and CDR2 YYEEEE. The V end lost 4 bases, the J end lost 0 bases, and 8 bases lay between the germline ends. This CDR3 has 14 residues. CDR3 sequence reads: CASSAHPSGNTIYF. The CDR3 DNA reads TGTGCCAGCAGCGCACACCCCTCTGGAAACACCATATATTTT.

This chain connects TRBV10-3 to TRBJ2-1; a possible D gene is TRBD2 (5 bases). Germline loops: CDR1 ENHRY, CDR2 SYGVKD. This CDR3 is built from 13 residues. Trimming pared 7 bases from V and 4 bases from J, leaving 11 bases between. This CDR3 is CAITEGIYNEQFF. In nucleotides, the CDR3 is TGTGCCATCACCGAGGGCATTTACAATGAGCAGTTCTTC.

The CDR3 DNA reads TGTGCCAGCAGTTACGACAGGGCTGACACCATATATTTT. Translation: CASSYDRADTIYF. The rearrangement links TRBV6-6 to TRBJ1-3; 7 bases are shared with TRBD1. The CDR3 contains 13 residues. V gave up 2 bases and J gave up 8 bases; unmatched junction bases: 3. Germline loops: CDR1 MNHNY, CDR2 SVGAGI (reference sequence).

The chain joins TRBV27 to TRBJ1-2; TRBD1 matches at 7 bases. V was pared by 3 bases and J by 4 bases, with 8 bases of the junction left unmatched. The CDR3 is 15 residues long. CDR1 MNHEY and CDR2 SMNVEV come from the germline V gene (reference sequence). CDR3 DNA: TGTGCCAGCAGTTTGACAGGGTCGGGGCTCTATGGCTACACCTTC. Protein: CASSLTGSGLYGYTF.

The CDR3 loop is CASSPREGMRGSNEKLFF. CDR3 bases: TGCGCCAGCAGCCCCCGAGAGGGAATGCGAGGGAGCAATGAAAAACTGTTTTTT. This chain connects TRBV4-1 to TRBJ1-4; D is unclear. Looked up from germline, CDR1 is MGHRA and CDR2 is YSYEKL. The CDR3 consists of 18 residues. The V end lost 4 bases, the J end lost 5 bases, and 23 bases lay between the germline ends.

The rearrangement joins TRBV5-6 to TRBJ2-7; 9 positions agree with TRBD2. Looked up from germline, CDR1 is SGHDT and CDR2 is YYEEEE. Unmatched junction bases numbered 6, after V lost 3 bases and J lost 5 bases. The CDR3 is 14 amino acids. The CDR3 region has the DNA TGTGCCAGCAGCTGGCGGACTAGCGCTCACGAGCAGTACTTC. The encoded protein is CASSWRTSAHEQYF.

The J gene is TRBJ2-1, the V gene TRBV6-1; 10 positions match TRBD2. The CDR3 covers 15 residues. In germline, CDR1 is MNHNS, CDR2 SASEGT. The V segment lost 3 bases and the J segment 8 bases; nucleotides outside the gene matches: 7. CDR3 sequence: CASSDKAGGPDEQFF. CDR3 sequence (DNA): TGTGCCAGCAGTGACAAAGCGGGAGGGCCAGATGAGCAGTTCTTC.

The chain carries TRBV7-9 and TRBJ1-6; no definite D call. V was trimmed by 1 base and J by 5 bases, leaving 9 bases between them. Germline V lookup: CDR1 SEHNR, CDR2 FQNEAQ (reference sequence). CDR3 size: 15 residues. This CDR3 is CASSLGQPDNSPLHF. The CDR3 DNA sequence: TGTGCCAGCAGCTTAGGGCAACCAGATAATTCACCCCTCCACTTT.

This chain joins TRBV6-5 and TRBJ1-5, with a possible D match to TRBD1 (5 bases). Germline-derived CDR1 and CDR2 are MNHEY and SVGAGI. The V and J ends lost 4 bases and 1 base respectively, with 14 bases between them. The CDR3 is made up of 16 amino acids. The CDR3 coding sequence is TGTGCCAGCAGTTCCCTGGTAGGGGCGAGCAATCAGCCCCAGCATTTT. This codes for CASSSLVGASNQPQHF.

This chain links TRBV27 with TRBJ2-3; 15 bases are shared with TRBD2. V lost 8 bases, J lost 4 bases, and 10 bases stayed unmatched. The germline V gene encodes CDR1 MNHEY and CDR2 SMNVEV (reference sequence). The CDR3 is 17 amino acids. The CDR3 protein is CASARTSGGAGPDTQYF. The CDR3 bases are TGTGCCAGCGCTAGGACTAGCGGGGGGGCCGGTCCAGATACGCAGTATTTT.

The chain uses TRBV2 and TRBJ2-7, with 11 bases lining up with TRBD2. Germline CDR1 reads SNHLY; CDR2 reads FYNNEI. The V gene end was trimmed by 10 bases and the J gene end by 6 bases; junction bases not matched to a gene: 8. The CDR3 loop spans 13 amino acids. CDR3 bases: TGTGCCACCCCGGGGCTAGCGGGGGGCGAGCAGTACTTC. This translates into CATPGLAGGEQYF.

The chain joins TRBV5-1 to TRBJ2-6; 9 bases are shared with TRBD1. J was trimmed by 0 bases and V by 0 bases; bases with no gene match: 4. The CDR3 length is 18 residues. The germline gives CDR1 SGHRS, CDR2 YFSETQ. The chain's CDR3 is CASSLVGTGSSGANVLTF. CDR3 nucleotides: TGCGCCAGCAGCTTGGTCGGGACAGGGAGCTCTGGGGCCAACGTCCTGACTTTC.

The rearrangement links TRBV28 to TRBJ1-5; D call uncertain. From germline, CDR1 is MDHEN and CDR2 SYDVKM. The CDR3 is made up of 12 amino acids. Trimming took 7 bases from V and 6 from J, leaving 10 bases between them. The CDR3 nucleotides read TGTGCCAGCACAGTCTTAAGTCAGCCCCAGCATTTT. It translates to CASTVLSQPQHF. Based on the CDR3 plus reference TRBV28 and TRBJ1-5, the full variable domain is DVKVTQSSRYLVKRTGEKVFLECVQDMDHENMFWYRQDPGLGLRLIYFSYDVKMKEKGDIPEGYSVSREKKERFSLILESASTNQTSMYLCASTVLSQPQHFGDGTRLSIL.

V and J are TRBV7-6 and TRBJ2-1; 7 bases fit TRBD2. The CDR3 has 16 residues. J gave up 9 bases and V 1 base, and 12 bases lay outside the gene matches. Germline V gives CDR1 SGHVS, CDR2 FNYEAQ. CDR3 coding DNA: TGTGCCAGCAGCTTAGTGGGGGGGTATGGTAGTGGTGAGCAGTTCTTC. It yields the protein CASSLVGGYGSGEQFF.

This chain joins TRBV7-2 and TRBJ2-7, with 8 bases matching TRBD1. Germline trimming cut 2 bases from V and 3 bases from J; bases unmatched to any gene: 6. Germline CDR1 and CDR2: SGHTA and FQGNSA. The CDR3 covers 15 residues. CDR3 nucleotides: TGTGCCAGCAGCTTACACGGGGACAGGAACTACGAGCAGTACTTC. Translation: CASSLHGDRNYEQYF.

The V and J genes are TRBV29-1 and TRBJ2-2, with TRBD1 matching over 9 bases. The CDR3 loop spans 13 amino acids. CDR1 is SQVTM and CDR2 is ANQGSEA in the germline V gene. The J segment lost 3 bases and the V segment lost 6 bases, leaving 2 bases of the junction unmatched. The CDR3 loop is CSVNRGHTGELFF. CDR3 coding DNA: TGCAGCGTGAACAGGGGGCACACCGGGGAGCTGTTTTTT.

The rearrangement links TRBV28 to TRBJ1-3, with 7 bases matching TRBD1. Germline V gives CDR1 MDHEN, CDR2 SYDVKM. Trimming at V came to 7 bases and at J to 4 bases, leaving 4 bases not matched to a gene. The CDR3 runs to 13 residues. The CDR3 DNA is TGTGCCAGCAAAGGGGGCTTCGGAAACACCATATATTTT. Translating it yields CASKGGFGNTIYF.

This chain uses TRBV29-1 with TRBJ2-2; 11 bases match TRBD2. The CDR3 spans 14 residues. The V segment lost 7 bases and the J segment 6 bases; nucleotides outside the gene matches: 7. Germline values: CDR1 SQVTM, CDR2 ANQGSEA. The CDR3 bases are TGCAGCGCTGTACTAGCGGGAGTCCCCGGGGAGCTGTTTTTT. Translation: CSAVLAGVPGELFF.

This clone occurred once. V usage is TRBV10-2 and J usage is TRBJ2-1, with unresolved D. Germline V gene lookup returns CDR1 WSHSY and CDR2 SAAADI. This CDR3 contains 14 residues. Between the trimmed V and J ends, which lost 4 bases and 0 bases, there was a span of 7 bases. The chain's CDR3 is CASSVSSSYNEQFF. CDR3 nucleotide sequence: TGCGCCAGCAGTGTTTCCAGCTCCTACAATGAGCAGTTCTTC.